What follows describes a single TCR beta chain. The antigen is not known. Germline V gene lookup returns CDR1 MGHDK and CDR2 SYGVNS. The CDR3 spans 14 residues. The ends lost 7 bases at V and 5 bases at J; junction bases unmatched: 5. Assay used: immunoSEQ multiplex PCR; TCRdb lists only in-frame clones, some missing. The table shows some 120,000 clones, with roughly 91% occurring only once. The source of the sample is a study of T cell responses to AZD1222 COVID-19 vaccine. Overall study: Second-dose recipients at about 4 or about 12 weeks were treated as one pooled group. Study conclusions and caveats: Breadth and depth of Spike-specific TCRs rose after two AZD1222 doses. Only a handful of people who got AZD1222 tested seropositive at baseline. Repertoire samples came only from after the peak T cell response.

Sequencing used peripheral blood, obtained on day 0 of AZD1222 vaccination. This sequence joins TRBV25-1 and TRBJ2-1, with 10 positions matching TRBD1. The sequence was collected from an adult in good health. The CDR3 loop reads CASTGTGDHNEQFF. DNA of the CDR3: TGTGCCAGCACCGGGACAGGGGACCACAATGAGCAGTTCTTC. The full variable domain, completed using reference TRBV25-1 and TRBJ2-1, is EADIYQTPRYLVIGTGKKITLECSQTMGHDKMYWYQQDPGMELHLIHYSYGVNSTEKGDLSSESTVSRIRTEHFPLTLESARPSHTSQYLCASTGTGDHNEQFFGPGTRLTVL.